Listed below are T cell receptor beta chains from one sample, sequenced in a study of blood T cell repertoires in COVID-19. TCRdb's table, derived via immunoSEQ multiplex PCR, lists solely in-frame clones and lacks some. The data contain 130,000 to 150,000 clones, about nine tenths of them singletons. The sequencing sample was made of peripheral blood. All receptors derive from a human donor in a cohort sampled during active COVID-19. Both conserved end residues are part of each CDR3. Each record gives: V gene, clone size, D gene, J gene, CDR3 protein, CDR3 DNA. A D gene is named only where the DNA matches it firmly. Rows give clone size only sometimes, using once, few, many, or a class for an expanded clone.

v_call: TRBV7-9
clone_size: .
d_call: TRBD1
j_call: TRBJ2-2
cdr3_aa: CASIKSGGESTGELFF
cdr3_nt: TGTGCCAGCATCAAATCAGGGGGCGAGAGCACCGGGGAGCTGTTTTTT

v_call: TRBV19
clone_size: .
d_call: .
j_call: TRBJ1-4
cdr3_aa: CASTGQGGEKLFF
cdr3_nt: TGTGCCAGTACCGGGCAGGGAGGGGAAAAACTGTTTTTT

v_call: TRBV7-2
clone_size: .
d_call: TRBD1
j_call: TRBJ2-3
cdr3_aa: CASSFQTGEKDTQYF
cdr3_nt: TGTGCCAGCAGCTTCCAGACAGGGGAGAAAGATACGCAGTATTTT

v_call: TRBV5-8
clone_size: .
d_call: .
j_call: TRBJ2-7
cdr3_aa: CASNYMTGTSWHEQYF
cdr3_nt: TGTGCCAGCAACTACATGACAGGGACTTCGTGGCACGAGCAGTACTTC

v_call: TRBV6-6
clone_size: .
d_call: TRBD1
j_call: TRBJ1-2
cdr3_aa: CASEDRAYGYTF
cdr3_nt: TGTGCCAGTGAGGACAGGGCCTATGGCTACACCTTC

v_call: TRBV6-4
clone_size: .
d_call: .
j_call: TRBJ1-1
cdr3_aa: CASSPRANTEAFF
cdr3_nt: TGTGCCAGCAGCCCTCGAGCGAACACTGAAGCTTTCTTT

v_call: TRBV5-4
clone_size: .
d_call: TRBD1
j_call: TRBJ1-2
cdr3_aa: CASSPGTGLSVYGYTF
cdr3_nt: TGTGCCAGCAGCCCTGGGACAGGTCTCTCGGTCTATGGCTACACCTTC

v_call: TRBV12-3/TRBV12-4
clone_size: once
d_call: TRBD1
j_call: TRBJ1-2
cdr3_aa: CASRGTGDGYTF
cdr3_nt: TGTGCCAGCCGAGGGACAGGCGATGGCTACACCTTC

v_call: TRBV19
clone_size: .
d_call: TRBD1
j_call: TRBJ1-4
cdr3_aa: CASRYRGHTSTNEKLFF
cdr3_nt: TGTGCCAGTAGATACAGGGGCCATACCTCAACTAATGAAAAACTGTTTTTT

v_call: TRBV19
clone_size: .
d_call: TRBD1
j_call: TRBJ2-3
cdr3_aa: CASLRGRTQYF
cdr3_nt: TGTGCCAGTCTAAGGGGGCGGACGCAGTATTTT

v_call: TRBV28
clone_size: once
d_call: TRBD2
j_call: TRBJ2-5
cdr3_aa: CASSFRTSGGETQYF
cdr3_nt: TGTGCCAGCAGTTTTAGGACTAGCGGTGGGGAGACCCAGTACTTC

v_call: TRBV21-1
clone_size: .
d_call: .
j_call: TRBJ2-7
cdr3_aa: CASTRTGGDEQYF
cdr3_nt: TGTGCCAGCACCCGGACAGGGGGCGACGAGCAGTACTTC

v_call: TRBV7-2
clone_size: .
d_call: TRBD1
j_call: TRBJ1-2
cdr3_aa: CASRQGQGYGYTF
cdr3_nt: TGTGCCAGCAGACAAGGACAGGGCTATGGCTACACCTTC

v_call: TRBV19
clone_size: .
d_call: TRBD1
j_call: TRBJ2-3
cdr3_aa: CASSKRQGTTDTQYF
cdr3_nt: TGTGCCAGTAGTAAGAGACAGGGTACAACAGATACGCAGTATTTT

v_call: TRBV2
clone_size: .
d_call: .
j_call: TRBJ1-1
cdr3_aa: CASNFAGGYTEAFF
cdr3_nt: TGTGCCAGCAATTTTGCTGGGGGGTACACTGAAGCTTTCTTT

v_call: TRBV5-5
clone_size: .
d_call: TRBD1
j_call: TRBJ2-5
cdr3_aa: CAMSRGLTETQYF
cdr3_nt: TGTGCCATGTCCAGGGGGCTTACGGAGACCCAGTACTTC

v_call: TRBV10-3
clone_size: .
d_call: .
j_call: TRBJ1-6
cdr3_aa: CAISGQSGSPLHF
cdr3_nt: TGTGCCATCAGTGGACAGTCTGGTTCACCCCTCCACTTT

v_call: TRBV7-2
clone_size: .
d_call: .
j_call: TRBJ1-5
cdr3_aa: CASSPGGGNQPQHF
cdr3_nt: TGTGCCAGCAGCCCCGGGGGGGGCAATCAGCCCCAGCATTTT

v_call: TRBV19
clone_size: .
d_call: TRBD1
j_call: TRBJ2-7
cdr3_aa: CASSMGVGTGPSYEQYF
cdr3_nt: TGTGCCAGTAGTATGGGTGTGGGGACAGGGCCTTCCTACGAGCAGTACTTC

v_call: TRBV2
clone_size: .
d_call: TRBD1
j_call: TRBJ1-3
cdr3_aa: CAIPDRGNTIYF
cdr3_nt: TGTGCCATCCCGGACAGGGGGAACACCATATATTTT

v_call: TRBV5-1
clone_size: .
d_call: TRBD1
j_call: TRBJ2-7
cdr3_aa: CASSLSAGQGAYEQYF
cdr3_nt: TGCGCCAGCAGCCTGAGCGCGGGACAGGGGGCCTACGAGCAGTACTTC

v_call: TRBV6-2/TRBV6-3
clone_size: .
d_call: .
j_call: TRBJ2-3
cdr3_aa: CASSYKGVDTQYF
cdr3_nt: TGTGCCAGCAGTTACAAGGGGGTAGATACGCAGTATTTT

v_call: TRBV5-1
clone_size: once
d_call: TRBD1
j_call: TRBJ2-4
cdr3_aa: CASSGGTGGNIQYF
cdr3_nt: TGCGCCAGCAGCGGCGGGACAGGGGGAAACATTCAGTACTTC

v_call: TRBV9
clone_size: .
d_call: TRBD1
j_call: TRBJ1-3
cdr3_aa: CASSVATIGGYSGNTIYF
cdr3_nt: TGTGCCAGCAGCGTAGCCACAATAGGGGGCTACTCTGGAAACACCATATATTTT

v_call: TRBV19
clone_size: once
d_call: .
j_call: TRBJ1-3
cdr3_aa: CASSDSWSSGNTIYF
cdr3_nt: TGTGCCAGTAGTGACAGTTGGAGCTCTGGAAACACCATATATTTT

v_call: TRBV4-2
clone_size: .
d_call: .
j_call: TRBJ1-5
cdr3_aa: CASSQDSMAGNQPQHF
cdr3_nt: TGTGCCAGCAGCCAAGATTCTATGGCGGGCAATCAGCCCCAGCATTTT

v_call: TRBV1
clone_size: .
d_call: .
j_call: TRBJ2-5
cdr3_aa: CTSSQPALGQETQYF
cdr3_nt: TGCACCAGCAGCCAACCAGCGCTAGGCCAAGAGACCCAGTACTTC

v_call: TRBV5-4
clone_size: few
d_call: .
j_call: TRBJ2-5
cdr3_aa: CASSFRGAEETQYF
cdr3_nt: TGTGCCAGCAGTTTCCGGGGGGCTGAAGAGACCCAGTACTTC

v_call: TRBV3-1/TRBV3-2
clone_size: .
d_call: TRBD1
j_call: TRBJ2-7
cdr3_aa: CASSLDRTYEQYF
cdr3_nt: TGTGCCAGCAGCCTGGACAGGACCTACGAGCAGTACTTC

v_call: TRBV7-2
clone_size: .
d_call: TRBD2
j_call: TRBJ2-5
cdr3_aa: CASSTQLAGQETQYF
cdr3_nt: TGTGCCAGCAGCACCCAACTAGCGGGGCAAGAGACCCAGTACTTC

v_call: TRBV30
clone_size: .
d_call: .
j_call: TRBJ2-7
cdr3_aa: CAWSPDSYEQYF
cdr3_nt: TGTGCCTGGAGCCCTGACAGCTACGAGCAGTACTTC

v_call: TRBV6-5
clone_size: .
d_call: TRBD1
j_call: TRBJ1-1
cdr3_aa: CASLRTGEGTEAFF
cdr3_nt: TGTGCCAGTCTAAGGACAGGGGAGGGCACTGAAGCTTTCTTT